This TCR beta chain came from a study of T cell changes during pregnancy in multiple sclerosis. The table came from immunoSEQ multiplex PCR; TCRdb's copy has only in-frame clones and leaves some out. Of 100,000 or so clones in the sample, around 94% are singletons; the top ten hold under 2%. Deletions cut 4 bases from V and 1 base from J, with 9 bases between. The CDR3 extends over 14 amino acids. Germline V gene lookup returns CDR1 LGHNA and CDR2 YNFKEQ. This specimen consisted of peripheral blood, obtained after pregnancy. The origin of this receptor is a female donor in good health, enrolled as a control in a pregnancy study. The chain carries TRBV4-2 and TRBJ2-3, with D unclear. The CDR3 spells CASSLSQGTDTQYF. Written as DNA, the CDR3 is TGTGCCAGCAGCCTGAGCCAGGGCACAGATACGCAGTATTTT.